The 17 T cell receptor beta chains in this list originate from one sample, sequenced in a study of blood T cell repertoires in COVID-19. Data came from immunoSEQ multiplex PCR; TCRdb stores just in-frame clones and leaves some out. The sample records more than 100,000 clones, 80% to 90% being singletons. Sequencing was done on a sample of peripheral blood. The receptor set was obtained from a woman aged 60-75 years with acute or convalescent COVID-19.

The V call is TRBV27, the J call TRBJ1-4, with 7 bases matching TRBD1. This CDR3 is 18 amino acids long. Per the germline V gene, CDR1 is MNHEY and CDR2 is SMNVEV (reference sequence). Trimming removed 4 bases from V and 0 bases from J; junction bases left unmatched: 11. CDR3 amino acids: CASSSFDRVGPTNEKLFF. The CDR3 nucleotides read TGTGCCAGCAGTTCCTTTGACAGGGTAGGCCCAACTAATGAAAAACTGTTTTTT.

The CDR3 region is CASSIGTGFSGNTIYF. The DNA for the CDR3 is TGTGCCAGTTCCATCGGGACAGGATTCTCTGGAAACACCATATATTTT. The chain combines TRBV19 with TRBJ1-3, with 8 nucleotides matching TRBD1. Trimming at V came to 8 bases and at J to 0 bases, leaving 9 bases not matched to a gene. Per germline, CDR1 LNHDA and CDR2 SQIVND (reference sequence). This CDR3 has 16 residues.

This clone was seen once. The gene calls are TRBV9 and TRBJ1-3, with 7 nucleotides matching TRBD1. V lost 3 bases, J lost 1 base, and 4 bases stayed unmatched. Germline CDR1 SGDLS, CDR2 YYNGEE. This CDR3 spans 15 amino acids. The CDR3 nucleotides are TGTGCCAGCAGCGCTGACAGGGTGTCTGGAAACACCATATATTTT. This codes for CASSADRVSGNTIYF.

J is TRBJ2-1 and V is TRBV11-1; possibly TRBD1 for D (6 bases). V lost 5 bases to trimming and J lost 1 base, with 9 bases between them. CDR1 is SGHAT and CDR2 is FQDESV in the germline V gene (reference sequence). The CDR3 is made up of 14 amino acids. CDR3 DNA sequence: TGTGCCAGCAGCCCAGGGGATTCCTACAATGAGCAGTTCTTC. Its translation: CASSPGDSYNEQFF.

The chain couples TRBV6-2 or TRBV6-3 to TRBJ1-1, with D unclear. This CDR3 is 15 amino acids long. The V end lost 5 bases, the J end lost 0 bases, and 13 bases lay between the germline ends. CDR1 and CDR2 from the germline V gene are MNHEY and SVGEGT. CDR3 amino acids: CASSTPWAMNTEAFF. The DNA for the CDR3 is TGTGCCAGCAGTACCCCCTGGGCGATGAACACTGAAGCTTTCTTT.

CDR3 DNA: TGTGCCAGCAGCCAAGATATTCTAGTAGGCACCGGGGAGCTGTTTTTT. Translation gives CASSQDILVGTGELFF. V and J are TRBV3-1 (or the pseudogene TRBV3-2) and TRBJ2-2; no definite D call. Germline loops: CDR1 LGHDT, CDR2 YNNKEL (reference sequence). CDR3 length: 16 residues. V was pared by 0 bases and J by 4 bases, with 12 bases between.

CDR3 in amino acids: CASSGGLGNEQFF. In DNA form, the CDR3 reads TGTGCCAGCAGCGGGGGACTAGGCAATGAGCAGTTCTTC. V gene TRBV2 combines with J gene TRBJ2-1, with 8 positions matching TRBD2. The germline CDR1 and CDR2 sequences are SNHLY and FYNNEI. Trimming at V came to 6 bases and at J to 6 bases, leaving 4 bases not matched to a gene. This CDR3 is built from 13 residues. The full variable domain, rest sourced from reference TRBV2 and TRBJ2-1, is EPEVTQTPSHQVTQMGQEVILRCVPISNHLYFYWYRQILGQKVEFLVSFYNNEISEKSEIFDDQFSVERPDGSNFTLKIRSTKLEDSAMYFCASSGGLGNEQFFGPGTRLTVL.

The chain is built from TRBV7-8 and TRBJ2-1; TRBD2 matches at 9 bases. Germline assignment: CDR1 SGHVS and CDR2 FQNEAQ. V trimming: 3 bases; J trimming: 8 bases; junction bases outside the gene matches: 11. This CDR3 spans 16 amino acids. The CDR3 sequence is CASSFIAGARGDEQFF. In nucleotides, the CDR3 is TGTGCCAGCAGCTTCATAGCGGGGGCCAGAGGAGATGAGCAGTTCTTC.

This clone was recorded only once. This sequence joins TRBV28 and TRBJ1-4, with a tentative D call TRBD1 (6 bases). There are 15 residues in the CDR3. Germline V gene sequence: CDR1 MDHEN, CDR2 SYDVKM. Trimming pared 3 bases from V and 7 bases from J, leaving 15 bases between. The CDR3 reads CASSFMGGAGEKLFF. CDR3 bases: TGTGCCAGCAGTTTTATGGGGGGGGCGGGTGAAAAACTGTTTTTT.

The chain employs TRBV25-1 and TRBJ2-7, with 8 bases lining up with TRBD1. The trim removed 3 bases at V and 4 bases at J, leaving 8 bases unmatched. Germline lookup yields CDR1 MGHDK and CDR2 SYGVNS. The CDR3 extends over 15 amino acids. In DNA form, the CDR3 reads TGTGCCAGCAGTGACTGGGGGACAGGTTTTTACGAGCAGTACTTC. The encoded protein is CASSDWGTGFYEQYF.

The V gene is TRBV29-1, the J gene TRBJ2-1; no firm D call. CDR1 is SQVTM, CDR2 ANQGSEA, per germline. The V end was cut by 0 bases, the J end by 5 bases, with 17 bases between. This CDR3 is built from 16 residues. CDR3 region: CSVEDRGTIVDNEQFF. Here the CDR3 DNA reads TGCAGCGTTGAAGATAGAGGTACCATTGTGGACAATGAGCAGTTCTTC.

This clone was detected only once. This chain connects TRBV3-1 (or the pseudogene TRBV3-2) to TRBJ1-5; no reliable D call. This CDR3 has 15 residues. In germline, CDR1 is LGHDT, CDR2 YNNKEL (reference sequence). V was pared by 2 bases and J by 2 bases, with 10 bases between. The CDR3 here is CASSQTRQGNQPQHF. The DNA for the CDR3 is TGTGCCAGCAGCCAAACCCGGCAGGGCAATCAGCCCCAGCATTTT.

This clone was detected only a few times. The V and J genes are TRBV7-2 and TRBJ1-2; maybe TRBD1 (5 bases). CDR3 length: 14 amino acids. Per the germline V gene, CDR1 is SGHTA and CDR2 is FQGNSA. Trimming left V 5 bases short and J 2 bases short, with 12 bases between. The CDR3 coding sequence is TGTGCCAGCAGCCCGCTTGGGGCCAACTATGGCTACACCTTC. Its protein product is CASSPLGANYGYTF.

V is TRBV27 and J is TRBJ2-3; no firm D call. The CDR3 contains 15 residues. V was shortened by 7 bases and J by 2 bases, with 16 bases between the two germline ends. CDR1 and CDR2 (germline): MNHEY, SMNVEV (reference sequence). This CDR3 reads CASTLRGGTTDTQYF. CDR3 DNA: TGTGCCAGCACTCTGAGAGGTGGTACCACAGATACGCAGTATTTT.

This sequence joins TRBV13 and TRBJ1-6; D is ambiguous. Looked up from germline, CDR1 is PRHDT and CDR2 is FYEKMQ (reference sequence). V lost 7 bases and J lost 7, with 8 bases in between. This CDR3 has 12 amino acids. The CDR3 DNA is TGTGCCAGCACCCTACGGAATTCACCCCTCCACTTT. Its protein is CASTLRNSPLHF. Variable domain in full (rest from reference TRBV13 and TRBJ1-6): AAGVIQSPRHLIKEKRETATLKCYPIPRHDTVYWYQQGPGQDPQFLISFYEKMQSDKGSIPDRFSAQQFSDYHSELNMSSLELGDSALYFCASTLRNSPLHFGNGTRLTVT.

The chain carries TRBV9 and TRBJ1-1; tentatively, D is TRBD1 (6 bases). Trimming took 4 bases from V and 0 from J, leaving 10 bases between them. Germline assignment: CDR1 SGDLS and CDR2 YYNGEE. This CDR3 region has 14 residues. The CDR3 DNA is TGTGCCAGCAGCCCACAGGGCATGAACACTGAAGCTTTCTTT. Amino acid sequence: CASSPQGMNTEAFF.

V is TRBV9 and J is TRBJ1-6; 7 bases are a match to TRBD1. Germline V gene lookup returns CDR1 SGDLS and CDR2 YYNGEE. J was trimmed by 6 bases and V by 3 bases; bases with no gene match: 6. The CDR3 is 15 residues long. The CDR3 reads CASSARAGGNSPLHF. For the CDR3, the DNA is TGTGCCAGCAGCGCAAGGGCAGGGGGTAATTCACCCCTCCACTTT.